This TCR beta chain was retrieved from a study of beta chain features in type 1 diabetes. Study-level findings and limits: TCRB CDR3s from Type 1 diabetes patients were moderately but significantly shorter in all four CD4+ subsets. Possibly, sequencing cDNA over-represented cells that had high TCR expression levels. In patients and controls equally, PCR might favor templates that are shorter. Patients with type 1 diabetes carried fewer insertions and had more deletions at their VDJ junctions.

Sorting of CD4+ naive, central memory, regulatory and stem cell-like memory cells was performed via CD45RO/CCR7/CD25/CD127/CD95/CD27. Points on this clone: Its target is unknown.

The authors reverse transcribed all of the isolated RNA, so sequencing captured expressed TCRB transcripts. Produced via immunoSEQ multiplex PCR; TCRdb's table is partial and in-frame only. Here the sample spans 400,000 or so clones, around an eighth being singletons. V gave up 5 bases and J gave up 8 bases; unmatched junction bases: 9. The CDR3 is 15 residues long. Germline V gives CDR1 SNHLY, CDR2 FYNNEI. The sample taken for sequencing was naive CD4+ T cells from blood. The source of this sequence is a young woman with type 1 diabetes. V is TRBV2 and J is TRBJ2-1, with 10 nucleotides matching TRBD2. The CDR3 DNA follows: TGTGCCAGCAGTTGGGCTAGCGGGAGAGGTTATGAGCAGTTCTTC. It is translated as CASSWASGRGYEQFF.